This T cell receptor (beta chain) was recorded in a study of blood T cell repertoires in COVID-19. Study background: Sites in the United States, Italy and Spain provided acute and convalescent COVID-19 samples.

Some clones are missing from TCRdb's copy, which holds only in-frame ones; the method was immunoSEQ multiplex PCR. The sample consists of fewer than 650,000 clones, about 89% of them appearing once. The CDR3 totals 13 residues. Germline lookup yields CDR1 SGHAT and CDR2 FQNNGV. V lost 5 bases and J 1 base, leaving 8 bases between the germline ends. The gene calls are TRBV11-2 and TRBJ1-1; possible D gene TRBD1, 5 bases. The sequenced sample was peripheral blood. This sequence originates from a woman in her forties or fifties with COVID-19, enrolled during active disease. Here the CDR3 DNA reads TGTGCCAGCAGCACCAGGGAGAACACTGAAGCTTTCTTT. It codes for CASSTRENTEAFF. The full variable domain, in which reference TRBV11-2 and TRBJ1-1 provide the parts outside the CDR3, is EAGVAQSPRYKIIEKRQSVAFWCNPISGHATLYWYQQILGQGPKLLIQFQNNGVVDDSQLPKDRFSAERLKGVDSTLKIQPAKLEDSAVYLCASSTRENTEAFFGQGTRLTVV.